This is a list of T cell receptor beta chains from one sample in a study of cytomegalovirus exposure and HLA in healthy donors. The protocol was immunoSEQ multiplex PCR, while the TCRdb copy is restricted to in-frame clones and leaves out a portion. The sample yields about 170,000 clones, under 85% seen once. Sequencing used PBMCs. The receptors shown here come from a human donor in good health. Both conserved end residues are part of each CDR3. A D gene is named only where the DNA matches it firmly. Some rows mark clone size as missing; the rest say once, few, many or name a class of expanded clone.

>-|TRBD2|TRBV7-8|TRBJ2-7
TGTGCCAGCAGCGCCTTAGCGGGGGGGCCGTACGAGCAGTACTTC
CASSALAGGPYEQYF
>-|TRBD1|TRBV19|TRBJ1-1
TGTGCCAGTAGTGCGCCCTTGGGACAGGGGGGTACTGAAGCTTTCTTT
CASSAPLGQGGTEAFF
>-|TRBD1|TRBV5-6|TRBJ1-2
TGTGCCAGCAGCTTGTGGGCAGGGGGTGGCTATGGCTACACCTTC
CASSLWAGGGYGYTF
>-|-|TRBV30|TRBJ2-2
TGTGCCTGGAGGGGGCAGGGAAGGGACACCGGGGAGCTGTTTTTT
CAWRGQGRDTGELFF
>-|TRBD1|TRBV6-6|TRBJ2-5
TGTGCCAGCAGGTTCCCGGGACAGCAAGAGACCCAGTACTTC
CASRFPGQQETQYF
>-|TRBD2|TRBV7-3|TRBJ2-1
TGTGCCAGCAGCCAGATAGCGGGGGGGTACAATGAGCAGTTCTTC
CASSQIAGGYNEQFF
>-|TRBD1|TRBV6-5|TRBJ1-2
TGTGCCAGCAGCCGACAGGGGAATCACTATGGCTACACCTTC
CASSRQGNHYGYTF
>-|TRBD1|TRBV29-1|TRBJ1-2
TGCAGCGGCCAGGGGGGAGATGGCTACACCTTC
CSGQGGDGYTF
>few|-|TRBV11-3|TRBJ2-3
TGTGCCAGCAGCTTAGATGGAGGAGCGGGAGATACGCAGTATTTT
CASSLDGGAGDTQYF
>-|TRBD1|TRBV5-1|TRBJ1-6
TGCGCCAGCAGCTCTGGACAGGGTTTCTCACCCCTCCACTTT
CASSSGQGFSPLHF
>-|-|TRBV4-1|TRBJ2-5
TGCGCCAGCAGCCAAGATTCTCTTCAAGAGACCCAGTACTTC
CASSQDSLQETQYF
>few|TRBD1|TRBV10-3|TRBJ1-1
TGTGCCATCAGAGACAGGGGGAACACTGAAGCTTTCTTT
CAIRDRGNTEAFF
>once|TRBD1|TRBV5-6|TRBJ2-7
TGTGCCAGCAGCTTGGTGGGACAGCAACACGAGCAGTACTTC
CASSLVGQQHEQYF
>few|-|TRBV6-1|TRBJ1-1
TGTGCCAGCAGTGAAGTCCTCAGGGGAACTGAAGCTTTCTTT
CASSEVLRGTEAFF
>few|TRBD1|TRBV7-9|TRBJ1-2
TGTGCCAGCAGCTCTAGACTCCGGGACAGGGCTCGCTACACCTTC
CASSSRLRDRARYTF
>-|-|TRBV19|TRBJ2-1
TGTGCCAGTAGTATCGGTACTCGAGAGCAGTTCTTC
CASSIGTREQFF
>-|TRBD1|TRBV7-2|TRBJ2-1
TGTGCCAGCAGTACAGGACAGGGACCCTACAATGAGCAGTTCTTC
CASSTGQGPYNEQFF
>once|TRBD1|TRBV27|TRBJ2-7
TGTGCCAGCAGGAAGGACAGGGGGACCTACGAGCAGTACTTC
CASRKDRGTYEQYF
>-|-|TRBV5-6|TRBJ1-3
TGTGCCAGCAGCGTGGATTTATACTCTGGAAACACCATATATTTT
CASSVDLYSGNTIYF
>-|-|TRBV15|TRBJ2-3
TGTGCCACCAGCAGAACCTCCGGGACACCTAGCACAGATACGCAGTATTTT
CATSRTSGTPSTDTQYF
>-|TRBD2|TRBV7-9|TRBJ2-3
TGTGCCAGCAGCTTAGATGGGAGGGCAGCCCGCACAGATACGCAGTATTTT
CASSLDGRAARTDTQYF
>few|TRBD1|TRBV5-6|TRBJ2-3
TGTGCCAGCAGCTTCGGACAGGGGGCCGCAGATACGCAGTATTTT
CASSFGQGAADTQYF
>-|TRBD2|TRBV19|TRBJ2-2
TGTGCCAGTAGTACACGGGGGGGCCCCCACACCGGGGAGCTGTTTTTT
CASSTRGGPHTGELFF
>-|-|TRBV6-5|TRBJ1-2
TGTGCCAGCAGTAACAGGGTTAACTATGGCTACACCTTC
CASSNRVNYGYTF
>-|TRBD1|TRBV30|TRBJ1-2
TGTGCCTGGACTAACCACAGGGGGTACTATGGCTACACCTTC
CAWTNHRGYYGYTF
>-|-|TRBV9|TRBJ1-1
TGTGCCAGCAGCGTATCTGGGACGGGAGGGAACACTGAAGCTTTCTTT
CASSVSGTGGNTEAFF
>-|TRBD1|TRBV27|TRBJ2-7
TGTGCCAGCAGCCTAAACAGGGGAGAATGGACCTACGAGCAGTACTTC
CASSLNRGEWTYEQYF
>-|-|TRBV5-6|TRBJ2-7
TGTGCCAGCAGCCCGGGAGCTTCACGCGAGCAGTACTTC
CASSPGASREQYF
>-|TRBD2|TRBV9|TRBJ2-7
TGTGCCAGCAGCGCTAACATGGGGGCGGGGGGCTCCTACGAGCAGTACTTC
CASSANMGAGGSYEQYF
>-|-|TRBV11-2|TRBJ1-1
TGTGCCAGCAGCCCCCCAGTGAGGACTGAAGCTTTCTTT
CASSPPVRTEAFF
>-|-|TRBV12-5|TRBJ2-3
TGTGCTAGTGGTCGGGATTCCTTAAGGGCGTTTTTGGAAGATACGCAGTATTTT
CASGRDSLRAFLEDTQYF
>-|TRBD2|TRBV5-1|TRBJ2-5
TGCGCCAGCAGCTTAAGGACTAGCGGGGGTCAAGAGACCCAGTACTTC
CASSLRTSGGQETQYF
>-|-|TRBV10-3|TRBJ2-1
TGTGCCCCAGAGGATCCCAATGAGCAGTTCTTC
CAPEDPNEQFF
>-|TRBD2|TRBV7-9|TRBJ2-7
TGTGCCAGCAGCGGGGGACTAGCGGATATATACTCCTACGAGCAGTACTTC
CASSGGLADIYSYEQYF
>-|TRBD2|TRBV30|TRBJ2-7
TGTGCCTGGACCCTAGCGGGGGACCACTACGAGCAGTACTTC
CAWTLAGDHYEQYF
>-|-|TRBV18|TRBJ1-1
TGTGCCAGCTCACCATTGGGGGGGGGCGCGGTCGCGGACACTGAAGCTTTCTTT
CASSPLGGGAVADTEAFF
>-|-|TRBV10-3|TRBJ1-3
TGTGCCATACAGGAGAACTCTGGAAACACCATATATTTT
CAIQENSGNTIYF
>-|-|TRBV18|TRBJ2-3
TGTGCCAGCTCACCCGGGCAGGGAAGGGATACGCAGTATTTT
CASSPGQGRDTQYF
>-|-|TRBV4-3|TRBJ1-6
TGCGCCAGCAGCCACCGGGACGGCAGGGAGGCCTCACCCCTCCACTTT
CASSHRDGREASPLHF
>-|-|TRBV5-1|TRBJ2-3
TGCGCCAGCAGCCTCGAGTGGGATACGCAGTATTTT
CASSLEWDTQYF
>many|TRBD2|TRBV4-2|TRBJ2-3
TGTGCCAGCAGCCAAGAAGATGGGGGGGGTACAGATACGCAGTATTTT
CASSQEDGGGTDTQYF